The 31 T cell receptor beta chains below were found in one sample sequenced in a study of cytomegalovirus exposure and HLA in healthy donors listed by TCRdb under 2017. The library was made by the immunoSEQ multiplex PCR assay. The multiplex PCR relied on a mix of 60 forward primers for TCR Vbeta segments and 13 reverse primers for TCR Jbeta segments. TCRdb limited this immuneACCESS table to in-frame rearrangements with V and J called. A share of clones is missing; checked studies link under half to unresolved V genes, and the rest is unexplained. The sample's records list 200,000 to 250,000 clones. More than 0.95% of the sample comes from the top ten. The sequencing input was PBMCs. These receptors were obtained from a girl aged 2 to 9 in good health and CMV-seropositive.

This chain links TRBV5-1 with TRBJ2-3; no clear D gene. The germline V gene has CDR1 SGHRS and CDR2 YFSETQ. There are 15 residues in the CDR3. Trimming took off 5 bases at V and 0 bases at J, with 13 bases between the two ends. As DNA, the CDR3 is TGCGCCAGCAGATATTCTGGAGTCAGCACAGATACGCAGTATTTT. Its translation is CASRYSGVSTDTQYF.

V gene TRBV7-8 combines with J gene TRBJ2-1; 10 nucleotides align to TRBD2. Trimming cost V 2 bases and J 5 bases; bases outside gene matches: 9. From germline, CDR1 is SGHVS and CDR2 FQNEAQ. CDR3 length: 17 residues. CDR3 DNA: TGTGCCAGCAGCTTATCCAGCGGGAGGGGTTACCACAATGAGCAGTTCTTC. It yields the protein CASSLSSGRGYHNEQFF.

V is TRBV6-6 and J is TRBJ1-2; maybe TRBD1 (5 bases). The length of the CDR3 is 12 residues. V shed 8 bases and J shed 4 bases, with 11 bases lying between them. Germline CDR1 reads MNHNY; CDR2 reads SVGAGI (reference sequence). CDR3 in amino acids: CASQQEPYGYTF. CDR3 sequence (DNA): TGTGCCAGCCAACAGGAGCCCTATGGCTACACCTTC.

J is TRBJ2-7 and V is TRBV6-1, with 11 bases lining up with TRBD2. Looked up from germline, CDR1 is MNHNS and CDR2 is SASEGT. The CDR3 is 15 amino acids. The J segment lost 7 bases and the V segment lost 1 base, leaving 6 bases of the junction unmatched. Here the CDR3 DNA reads TGTGCCAGCAGTGAAGGGACTAGCGGGCGAAATGAGCAGTACTTC. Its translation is CASSEGTSGRNEQYF.

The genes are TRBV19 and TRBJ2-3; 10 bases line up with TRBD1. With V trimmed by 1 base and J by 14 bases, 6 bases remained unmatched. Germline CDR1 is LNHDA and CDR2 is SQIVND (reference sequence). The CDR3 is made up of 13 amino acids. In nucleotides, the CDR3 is TGTGCCAGTAGTATAGTGGGGACAGGGGACAGGTATTTT. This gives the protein CASSIVGTGDRYF.

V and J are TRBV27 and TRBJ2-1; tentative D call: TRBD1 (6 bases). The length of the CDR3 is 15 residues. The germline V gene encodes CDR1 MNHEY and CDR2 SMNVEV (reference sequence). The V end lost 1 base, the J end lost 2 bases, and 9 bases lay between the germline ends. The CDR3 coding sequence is TGTGCCAGCAGTTTATTGAGGGGGACCTACAATGAGCAGTTCTTC. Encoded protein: CASSLLRGTYNEQFF.

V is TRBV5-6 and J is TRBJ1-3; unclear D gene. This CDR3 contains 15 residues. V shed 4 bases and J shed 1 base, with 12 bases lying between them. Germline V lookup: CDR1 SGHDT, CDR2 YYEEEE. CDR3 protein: CASSRPERSGNTIYF. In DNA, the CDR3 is TGTGCCAGCAGCCGGCCAGAGAGGTCTGGAAACACCATATATTTT.

CDR3 loop: CASSLDRPSLGNTIYF. The CDR3 DNA follows: TGTGCCAGCAGTTTAGACAGGCCCTCTCTTGGAAACACCATATATTTT. The V call is TRBV28, the J call TRBJ1-3; D might be TRBD1 (6 bases). CDR1 MDHEN and CDR2 SYDVKM come from the germline V gene. The CDR3 length is 16 residues. The V and J ends lost 2 bases and 3 bases respectively, with 14 bases between them.

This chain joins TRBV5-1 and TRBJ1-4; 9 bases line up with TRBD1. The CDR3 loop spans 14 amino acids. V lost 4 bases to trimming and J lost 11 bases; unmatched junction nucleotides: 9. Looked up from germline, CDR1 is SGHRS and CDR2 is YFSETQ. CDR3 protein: CASSVGQGLGKLFF. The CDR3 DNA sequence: TGCGCCAGCAGCGTGGGACAGGGTTTGGGGAAACTGTTTTTT.

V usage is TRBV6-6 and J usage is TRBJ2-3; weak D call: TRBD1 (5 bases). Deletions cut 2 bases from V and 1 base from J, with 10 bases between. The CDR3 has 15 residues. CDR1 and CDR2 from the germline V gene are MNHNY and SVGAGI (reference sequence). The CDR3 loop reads CASSYRGQGTDTQYF. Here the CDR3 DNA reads TGTGCCAGCAGTTACAGGGGCCAAGGCACAGATACGCAGTATTTT.

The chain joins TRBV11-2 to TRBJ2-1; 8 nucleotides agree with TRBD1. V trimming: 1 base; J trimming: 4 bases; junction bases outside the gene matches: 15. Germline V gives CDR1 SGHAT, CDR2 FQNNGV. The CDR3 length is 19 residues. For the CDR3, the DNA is TGTGCCAGCAGCTTAGGACGGGGCACCGGGACAGGCCGATACAATGAGCAGTTCTTC. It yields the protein CASSLGRGTGTGRYNEQFF.

CDR3 coding DNA: TGTGCCAGCAGCTGGACTAGCGGGAAGTACAATGAGCAGTTCTTC. Its protein product is CASSWTSGKYNEQFF. The rearrangement joins TRBV28 to TRBJ2-1; 12 bases agree with TRBD2. Trimming at V came to 6 bases and at J to 4 bases, leaving 4 bases not matched to a gene. Germline CDR1 MDHEN, CDR2 SYDVKM. The CDR3 is 15 amino acids.

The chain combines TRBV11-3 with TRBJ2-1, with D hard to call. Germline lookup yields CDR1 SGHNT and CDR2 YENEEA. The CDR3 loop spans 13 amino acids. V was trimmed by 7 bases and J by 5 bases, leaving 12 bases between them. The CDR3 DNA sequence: TGTGCCAGCACGAGCAGAGGTAACAATGAGCAGTTCTTC. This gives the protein CASTSRGNNEQFF.

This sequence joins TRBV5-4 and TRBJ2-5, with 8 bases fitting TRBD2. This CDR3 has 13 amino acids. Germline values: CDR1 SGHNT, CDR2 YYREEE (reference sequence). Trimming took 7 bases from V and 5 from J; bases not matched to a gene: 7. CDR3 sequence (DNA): TGTGCCAGCGGCCTAGCGGGCGGGGAGACCCAGTACTTC. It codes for CASGLAGGETQYF.

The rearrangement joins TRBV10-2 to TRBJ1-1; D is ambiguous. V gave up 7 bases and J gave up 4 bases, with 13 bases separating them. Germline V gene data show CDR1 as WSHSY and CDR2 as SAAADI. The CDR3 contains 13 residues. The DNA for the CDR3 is TGCGCCAGCATGAGTGGAGGGTCCACTGAAGCTTTCTTT. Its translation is CASMSGGSTEAFF.

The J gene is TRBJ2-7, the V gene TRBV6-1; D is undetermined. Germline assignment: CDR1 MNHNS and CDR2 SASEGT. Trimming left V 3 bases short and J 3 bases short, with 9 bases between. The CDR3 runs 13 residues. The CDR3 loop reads CASSEVHLYEQYF. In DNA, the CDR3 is TGTGCCAGCAGTGAGGTACACCTCTACGAGCAGTACTTC.

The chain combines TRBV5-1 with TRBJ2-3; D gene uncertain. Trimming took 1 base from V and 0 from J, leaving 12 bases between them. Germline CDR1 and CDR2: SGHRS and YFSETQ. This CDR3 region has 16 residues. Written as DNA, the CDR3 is TGCGCCAGCAGCTTGATGCTGGCCCCTAGCACAGATACGCAGTATTTT. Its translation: CASSLMLAPSTDTQYF. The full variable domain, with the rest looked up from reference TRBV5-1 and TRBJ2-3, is KAGVTQTPRYLIKTRGQQVTLSCSPISGHRSVSWYQQTPGQGLQFLFEYFSETQRNKGNFPGRFSGRQFSNSRSEMNVSTLELGDSALYLCASSLMLAPSTDTQYFGPGTRLTVL.

In DNA form, the CDR3 reads TGTGCCAGCAGCTTAGGGGGACTAGCGGGGGACGAGCAGTACTTC. Its translation is CASSLGGLAGDEQYF. This rearrangement joins TRBV7-2 to TRBJ2-7, with 14 bases lining up with TRBD2. This CDR3 is built from 15 residues. Germline V gene data show CDR1 as SGHTA and CDR2 as FQGNSA. V shed 1 base and J 5 bases; nucleotides not matched to a gene: 1.

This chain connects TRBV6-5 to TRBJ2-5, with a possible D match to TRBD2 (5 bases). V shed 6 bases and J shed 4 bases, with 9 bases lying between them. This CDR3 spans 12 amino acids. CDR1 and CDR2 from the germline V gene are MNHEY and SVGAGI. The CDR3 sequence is CASSWTGETQYF. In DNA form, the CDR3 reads TGTGCCAGCAGCTGGACTGGAGAGACCCAGTACTTC.

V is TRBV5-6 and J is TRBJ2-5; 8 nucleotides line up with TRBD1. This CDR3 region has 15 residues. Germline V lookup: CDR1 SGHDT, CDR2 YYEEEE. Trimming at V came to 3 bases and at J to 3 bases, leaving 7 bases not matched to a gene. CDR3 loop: CASSSQGQVKETQYF. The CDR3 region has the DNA TGTGCCAGCAGCTCTCAGGGACAGGTCAAAGAGACCCAGTACTTC.

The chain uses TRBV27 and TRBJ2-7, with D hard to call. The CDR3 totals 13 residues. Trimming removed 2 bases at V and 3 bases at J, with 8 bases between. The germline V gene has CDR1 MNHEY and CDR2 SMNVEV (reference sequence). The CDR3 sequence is CASSLGQYYEQYF. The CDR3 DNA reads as TGTGCCAGCAGTTTAGGGCAGTACTACGAGCAGTACTTC.

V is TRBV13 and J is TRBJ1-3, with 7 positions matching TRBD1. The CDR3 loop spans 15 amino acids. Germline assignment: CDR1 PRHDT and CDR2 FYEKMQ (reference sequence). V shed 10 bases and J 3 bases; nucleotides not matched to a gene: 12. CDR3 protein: CATLIKTGNGNTIYF. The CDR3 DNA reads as TGTGCCACCCTTATCAAGACAGGGAATGGAAACACCATATATTTT.

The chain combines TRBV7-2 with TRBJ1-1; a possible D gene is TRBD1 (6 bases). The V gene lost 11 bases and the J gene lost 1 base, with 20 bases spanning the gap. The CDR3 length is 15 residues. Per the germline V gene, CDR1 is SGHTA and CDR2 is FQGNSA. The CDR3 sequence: CASSARGLTNTEAFF. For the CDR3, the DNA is TGTGCCTCATCGGCCAGGGGATTGACGAACACTGAAGCTTTCTTT. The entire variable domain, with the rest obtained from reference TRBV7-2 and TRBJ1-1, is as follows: GAGVSQSPSNKVTEKGKDVELRCDPISGHTALYWYRQSLGQGLEFLIYFQGNSAPDKSGLPSDRFSAERTGGSVSTLTIQRTQQEDSAVYLCASSARGLTNTEAFFGQGTRLTVV.

CDR3 nucleotide sequence: TGCGCCAGCAGCTACCCTCGGGGGACTACCACAAGTCGGGGCACCGGGGAGCTGTTTTTT. This translates into CASSYPRGTTTSRGTGELFF. V gene TRBV5-1 combines with J gene TRBJ2-2; 7 bases are shared with TRBD2. Germline V gene data show CDR1 as SGHRS and CDR2 as YFSETQ. The V segment lost 3 bases and the J segment 4 bases; nucleotides outside the gene matches: 21. The CDR3 has 20 amino acids.

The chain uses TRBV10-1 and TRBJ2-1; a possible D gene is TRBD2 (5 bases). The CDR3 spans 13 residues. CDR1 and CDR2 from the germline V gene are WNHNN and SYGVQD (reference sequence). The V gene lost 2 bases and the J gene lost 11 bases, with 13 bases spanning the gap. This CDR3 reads CASSEPQRQQQFF. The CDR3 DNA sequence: TGCGCCAGCAGTGAGCCCCAGCGGCAACAGCAGTTCTTC.

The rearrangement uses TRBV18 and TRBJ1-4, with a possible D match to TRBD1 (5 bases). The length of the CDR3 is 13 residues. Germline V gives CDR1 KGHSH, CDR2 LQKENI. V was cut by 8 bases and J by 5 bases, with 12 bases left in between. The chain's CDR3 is CASGGGTNEKLFF. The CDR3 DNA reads TGTGCCAGCGGCGGGGGAACCAATGAAAAACTGTTTTTT.

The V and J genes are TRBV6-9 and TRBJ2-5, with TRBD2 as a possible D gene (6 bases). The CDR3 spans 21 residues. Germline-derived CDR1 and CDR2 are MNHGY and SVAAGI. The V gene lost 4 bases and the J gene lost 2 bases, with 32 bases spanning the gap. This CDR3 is CASSSPRARILQAGRQETQYF. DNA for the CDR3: TGTGCCAGCAGTTCGCCCCGCGCCCGCATTCTGCAAGCGGGCAGGCAAGAGACCCAGTACTTC.

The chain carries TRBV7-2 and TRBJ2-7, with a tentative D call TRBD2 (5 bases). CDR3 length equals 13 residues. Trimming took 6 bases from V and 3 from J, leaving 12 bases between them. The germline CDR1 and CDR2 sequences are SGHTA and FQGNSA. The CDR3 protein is CASSLNGVYEQYF. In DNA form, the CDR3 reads TGTGCCAGCAGTTTAAACGGGGTCTACGAGCAGTACTTC.

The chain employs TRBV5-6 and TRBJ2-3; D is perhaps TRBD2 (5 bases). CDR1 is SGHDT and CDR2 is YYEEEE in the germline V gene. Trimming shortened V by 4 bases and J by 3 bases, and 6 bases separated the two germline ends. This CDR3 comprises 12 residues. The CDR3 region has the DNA TGTGCCAGCAGCCGGGGAACAGATACGCAGTATTTT. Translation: CASSRGTDTQYF.

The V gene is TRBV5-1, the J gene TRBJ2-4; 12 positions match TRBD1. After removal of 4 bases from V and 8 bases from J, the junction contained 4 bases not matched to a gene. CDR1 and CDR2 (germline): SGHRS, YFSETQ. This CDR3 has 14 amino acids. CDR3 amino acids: CASSRDRGQDIQYF. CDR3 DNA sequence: TGCGCCAGCAGCAGGGACAGGGGGCAGGACATTCAGTACTTC.

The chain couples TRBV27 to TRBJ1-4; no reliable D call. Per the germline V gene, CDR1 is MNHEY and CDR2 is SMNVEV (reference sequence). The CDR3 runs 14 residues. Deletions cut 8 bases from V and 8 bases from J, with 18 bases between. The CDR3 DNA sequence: TGTGCCAGCGCTCCCGCGGGCCTGGGGGAAAAACTGTTTTTT. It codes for CASAPAGLGEKLFF.